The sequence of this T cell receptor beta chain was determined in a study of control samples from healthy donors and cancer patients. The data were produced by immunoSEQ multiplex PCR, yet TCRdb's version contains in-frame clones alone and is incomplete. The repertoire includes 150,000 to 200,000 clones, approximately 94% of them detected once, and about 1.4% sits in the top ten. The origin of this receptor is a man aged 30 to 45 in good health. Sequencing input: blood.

The CDR3 loop reads CASSLGVAGGALYNEQFF. CDR3 sequence (DNA): TGTGCCAGCAGCTTAGGGGTTGCGGGAGGCGCCCTTTACAATGAGCAGTTCTTC. The chain uses TRBV11-2 and TRBJ2-1; 8 bases fit TRBD2. Unmatched junction bases numbered 12, after V lost 1 base and J lost 4 bases. The CDR3 length is 18 residues. Germline V gene data show CDR1 as SGHAT and CDR2 as FQNNGV.